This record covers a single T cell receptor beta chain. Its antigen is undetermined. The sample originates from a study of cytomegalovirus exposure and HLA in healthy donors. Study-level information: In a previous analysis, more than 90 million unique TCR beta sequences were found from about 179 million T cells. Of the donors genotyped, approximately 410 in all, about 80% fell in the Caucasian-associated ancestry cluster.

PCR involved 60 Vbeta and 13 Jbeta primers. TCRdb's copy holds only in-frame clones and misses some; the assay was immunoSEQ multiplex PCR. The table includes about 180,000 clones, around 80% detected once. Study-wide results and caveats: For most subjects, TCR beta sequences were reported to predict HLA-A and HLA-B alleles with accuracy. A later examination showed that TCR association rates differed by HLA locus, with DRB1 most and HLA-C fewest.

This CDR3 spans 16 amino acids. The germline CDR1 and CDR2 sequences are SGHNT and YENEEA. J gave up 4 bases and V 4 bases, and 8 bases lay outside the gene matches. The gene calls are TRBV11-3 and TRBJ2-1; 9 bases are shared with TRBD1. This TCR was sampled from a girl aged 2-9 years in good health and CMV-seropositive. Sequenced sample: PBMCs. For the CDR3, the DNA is TGTGCCAGCAGCTGGTTGGGGACAGGGAATTACAATGAGCAGTTCTTC. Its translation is CASSWLGTGNYNEQFF.